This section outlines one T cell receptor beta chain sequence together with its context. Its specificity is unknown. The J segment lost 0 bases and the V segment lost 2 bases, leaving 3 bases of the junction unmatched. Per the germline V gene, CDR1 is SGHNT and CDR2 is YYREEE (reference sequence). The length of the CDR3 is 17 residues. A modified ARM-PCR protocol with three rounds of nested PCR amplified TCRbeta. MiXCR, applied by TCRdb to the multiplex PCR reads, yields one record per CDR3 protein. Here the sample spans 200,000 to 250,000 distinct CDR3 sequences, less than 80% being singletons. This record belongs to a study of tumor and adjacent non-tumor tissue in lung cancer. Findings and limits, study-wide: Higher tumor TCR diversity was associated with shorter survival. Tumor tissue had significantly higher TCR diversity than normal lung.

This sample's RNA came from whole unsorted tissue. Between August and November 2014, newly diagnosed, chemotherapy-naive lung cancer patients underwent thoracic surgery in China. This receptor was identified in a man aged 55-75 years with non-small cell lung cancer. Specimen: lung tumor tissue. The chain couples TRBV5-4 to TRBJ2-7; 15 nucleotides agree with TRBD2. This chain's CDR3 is CASSFGTSGRSSYEQYF. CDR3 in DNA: TGTGCCAGCAGCTTCGGGACTAGCGGGAGGAGCTCCTACGAGCAGTACTTC.